The 4 T cell receptor beta chains presented below share a single source sample, sequenced in a study of blood T cell repertoires in COVID-19. Clones were sequenced by immunoSEQ multiplex PCR, and TCRdb holds only the in-frame ones, with some missing. The repertoire has about 45,000 clones, approximately 79% of them found once; the top ten carry about 45%. Sequencing input: peripheral blood. All receptors come from a human donor in a cohort sampled during active COVID-19.

The chain is built from TRBV27 and TRBJ1-4, with 7 positions matching TRBD1. V shed 2 bases and J 5 bases; nucleotides not matched to a gene: 2. Germline loops: CDR1 MNHEY, CDR2 SMNVEV (reference sequence). This CDR3 contains 14 residues. CDR3 in DNA: TGTGCCAGCAGTTTACAGGGGGTGAATGAAAAACTGTTTTTT. Translation: CASSLQGVNEKLFF.

The V call is TRBV24-1, the J call TRBJ2-1, with a possible D match to TRBD2 (6 bases). The CDR3 length is 16 residues. CDR1 is KGHDR and CDR2 is SFDVKD in the germline V gene. With 4 bases removed from V and 8 bases from J, the gap between germline ends came to 20 bases. In DNA, the CDR3 is TGTGCCACCAGTGACCCTTCTAGCGTGCCCAGCGATGAGCAGTTCTTC. Translating it yields CATSDPSSVPSDEQFF.

This chain joins TRBV5-4 and TRBJ2-5; 10 bases are a match to TRBD2. The germline V gene has CDR1 SGHNT and CDR2 YYREEE (reference sequence). After removal of 3 bases from V and 0 bases from J, the junction contained 8 bases not matched to a gene. This CDR3 is built from 17 residues. CDR3 sequence: CASSSIGSGGYQETQYF. The DNA for the CDR3 is TGTGCCAGCAGCTCGATCGGTAGCGGGGGGTACCAAGAGACCCAGTACTTC.

This clone was seen at least ten times. The chain joins TRBV3-1 (or the pseudogene TRBV3-2) to TRBJ1-6, with D possibly being TRBD1 (5 bases). The V end was cut by 0 bases, the J end by 9 bases, with 18 bases between. The CDR3 covers 17 residues. The germline V gene has CDR1 LGHDT and CDR2 YNNKEL (reference sequence). The CDR3 nucleotides read TGTGCCAGCAGCCAAGATGGAGGGGAAAGTTTCGTTTCACCCCTCCACTTT. Its protein product is CASSQDGGESFVSPLHF.